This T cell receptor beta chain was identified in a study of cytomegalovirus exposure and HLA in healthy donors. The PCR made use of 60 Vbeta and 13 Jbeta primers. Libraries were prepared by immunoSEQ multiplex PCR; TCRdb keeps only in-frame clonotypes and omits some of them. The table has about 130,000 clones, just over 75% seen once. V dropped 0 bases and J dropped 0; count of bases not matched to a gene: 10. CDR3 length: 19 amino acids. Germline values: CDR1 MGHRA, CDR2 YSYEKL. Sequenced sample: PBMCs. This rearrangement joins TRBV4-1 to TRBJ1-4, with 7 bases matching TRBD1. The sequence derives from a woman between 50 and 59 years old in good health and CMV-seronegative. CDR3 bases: TGCGCCAGCAGCCAAGACTCGGGACAGTTCCTTGCAACTAATGAAAAACTGTTTTTT. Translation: CASSQDSGQFLATNEKLFF.